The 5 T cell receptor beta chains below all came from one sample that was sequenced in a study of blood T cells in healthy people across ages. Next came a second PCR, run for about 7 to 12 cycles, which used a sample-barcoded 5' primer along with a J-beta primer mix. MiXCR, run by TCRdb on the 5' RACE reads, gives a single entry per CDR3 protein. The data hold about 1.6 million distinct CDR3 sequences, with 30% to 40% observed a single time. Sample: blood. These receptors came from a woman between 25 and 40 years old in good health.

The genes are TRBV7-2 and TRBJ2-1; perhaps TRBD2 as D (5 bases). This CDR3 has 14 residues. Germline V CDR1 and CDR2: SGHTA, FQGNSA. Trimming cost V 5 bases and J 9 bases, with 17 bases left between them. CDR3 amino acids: CASSPPTRVTEQFF. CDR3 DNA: TGTGCCAGCAGCCCGCCCACTAGGGTTACTGAGCAGTTCTTC.

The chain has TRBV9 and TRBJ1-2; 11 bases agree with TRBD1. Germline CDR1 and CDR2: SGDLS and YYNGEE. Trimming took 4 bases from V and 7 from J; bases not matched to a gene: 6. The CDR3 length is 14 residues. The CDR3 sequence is CASSPGQGGGGYTF. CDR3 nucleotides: TGTGCCAGCAGCCCGGGACAGGGGGGCGGTGGCTACACCTTC.

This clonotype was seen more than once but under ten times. CDR3 loop: CASGNRDIIHEQYF. CDR3 DNA: TGTGCCAGTGGAAATCGGGACATAATCCACGAGCAGTACTTC. The rearrangement links TRBV6-5 to TRBJ2-7; maybe TRBD1 (6 bases). Germline CDR1 MNHEY, CDR2 SVGAGI. This CDR3 contains 14 residues. V lost 9 bases, J lost 5 bases, and 20 bases lay in between.

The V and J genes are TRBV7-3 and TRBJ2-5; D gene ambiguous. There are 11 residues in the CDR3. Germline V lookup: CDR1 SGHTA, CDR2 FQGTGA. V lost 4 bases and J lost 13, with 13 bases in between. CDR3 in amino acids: CASSSPSERYF. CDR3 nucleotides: TGTGCCAGCAGCTCGCCCTCGGAGCGGTACTTC.

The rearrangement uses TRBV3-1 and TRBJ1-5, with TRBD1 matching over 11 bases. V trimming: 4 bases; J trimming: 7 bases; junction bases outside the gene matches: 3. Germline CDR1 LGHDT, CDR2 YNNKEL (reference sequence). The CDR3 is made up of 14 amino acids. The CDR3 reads CASSRTGGEQPQHF. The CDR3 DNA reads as TGTGCCAGCAGCCGGACAGGGGGCGAGCAGCCCCAGCATTTT.